A selection of T cell receptor beta chains follows, all from one sample in a study of Ad26.COV2.S vaccination and SARS-CoV-2 variants. TCRdb keeps only in-frame clones here, not all; method: immunoSEQ multiplex PCR. The sample has hundreds of thousands of clones, about 80% seen once; the top ten hold just under 7.5%. This sample comprised peripheral blood, obtained in a trial of Ad26.COV2.S vaccine versus placebo. The receptors were gathered from a person aged 18-65 years who received the Ad26.COV2.S COVID-19 vaccine or a placebo. The CDR3 runs from the conserved cysteine through the conserved F or W. Each record gives: clone size, J gene, V gene, D gene, CDR3 protein, CDR3 DNA. A D gene is named only where the DNA matches it firmly. Clone size is stated in some rows and not others, as once, few, many or a class when expanded.

>.|TRBJ2-7|TRBV19|.
CASSKPGLPPGEQYF
TGTGCCAGTAGTAAACCGGGACTCCCTCCGGGGGAGCAGTACTTC
>.|TRBJ2-1|TRBV18|.
CASSPQGGNEQFF
TGTGCCAGCTCACCACAGGGGGGGAATGAGCAGTTCTTC
>.|TRBJ2-5|TRBV19|.
CASSTSGVETQYF
TGTGCCAGTAGTACCTCGGGGGTGGAGACCCAGTACTTC
>once|TRBJ2-7|TRBV30|TRBD2
CAWSVGLASPEQYF
TGTGCCTGGAGTGTCGGACTAGCGTCGCCCGAGCAGTACTTC
>.|TRBJ2-3|TRBV27|TRBD2
CASSSASGITDTQYF
TGTGCCAGCAGTTCGGCTAGCGGAATCACAGATACGCAGTATTTT
>.|TRBJ2-2|TRBV5-1|.
CASSQRPGVGELFF
TGCGCCAGCAGTCAGAGGCCTGGGGTAGGGGAGCTGTTTTTT
>.|TRBJ1-1|TRBV3-1/TRBV3-2|.
CASSQDLGYEAFF
TGTGCCAGCAGCCAAGATTTGGGATACGAAGCTTTCTTT
>.|TRBJ1-2|TRBV29-1|TRBD1
CSVESPGGFYGYTF
TGCAGCGTTGAATCGCCAGGGGGCTTCTATGGCTACACCTTC
>.|TRBJ2-4|TRBV5-1|.
CASSWGGGPNIQYF
TGCGCCAGCAGCTGGGGAGGGGGCCCAAACATTCAGTACTTC
>.|TRBJ2-5|TRBV5-4|TRBD2
CASSLGGGRVWETQYF
TGTGCCAGCAGCTTGGGAGGCGGGAGAGTGTGGGAGACCCAGTACTTC
>few|TRBJ1-2|TRBV7-9|TRBD1
CASSQTGEGYTF
TGTGCCAGCAGCCAGACAGGGGAAGGCTACACCTTC
>.|TRBJ2-1|TRBV10-3|.
CAIGPAAPYNEQFF
TGTGCCATCGGGCCAGCGGCCCCCTACAATGAGCAGTTCTTC
>.|TRBJ2-3|TRBV4-1|.
CASSQDLQGGTQYF
TGCGCCAGCAGCCAAGATCTTCAGGGGGGGACGCAGTATTTT
>.|TRBJ2-7|TRBV6-5|TRBD2
CASSYLAGGTYEQYF
TGTGCCAGCAGTTACCTAGCGGGAGGTACCTACGAGCAGTACTTC
>.|TRBJ1-3|TRBV3-1/TRBV3-2|.
CASSQASSGNTIYF
TGTGCCAGCAGCCAAGCGTCCTCTGGAAACACCATATATTTT
>.|TRBJ2-7|TRBV12-3/TRBV12-4|.
CASSLSQGYEQYF
TGTGCCAGCAGTTTATCTCAGGGTTACGAGCAGTACTTC
>.|TRBJ2-7|TRBV28|.
CASSLTGPLGEQYF
TGTGCCAGCAGCCTGACAGGTCCCCTAGGCGAGCAGTACTTC
>.|TRBJ2-1|TRBV27|.
CASRFNGERRQFF
TGTGCCAGCAGGTTTAATGGGGAGAGGCGGCAGTTCTTC
>few|TRBJ2-2|TRBV7-2|TRBD1
CASSLGAGGTGELFF
TGTGCCAGCAGCTTAGGAGCAGGGGGCACCGGGGAGCTGTTTTTT
>.|TRBJ1-1|TRBV19|.
CASSIYGSNTEAFF
TGTGCCAGTAGTATCTACGGGAGCAACACTGAAGCTTTCTTT
>few|TRBJ2-5|TRBV27|TRBD2
CASRGTSGQETQYF
TGTGCCAGCAGGGGGACTAGCGGGCAAGAGACCCAGTACTTC
>few|TRBJ2-1|TRBV2|.
CASRELAGGGSYNEQFF
TGTGCCAGCAGAGAGCTAGCAGGGGGGGGCTCCTACAATGAGCAGTTCTTC
>.|TRBJ1-6|TRBV5-4|.
CASSLDGGRHSPLHF
TGTGCCAGCAGCTTGGATGGGGGGCGGCATTCACCCCTCCACTTT
>.|TRBJ1-1|TRBV28|.
CASIDGINTEAFF
TGTGCCAGCATCGACGGTATCAACACTGAAGCTTTCTTT
>few|TRBJ1-1|TRBV4-1|.
CASSQGASLWNAEAFF
TGCGCCAGCAGCCAAGGTGCAAGCCTGTGGAACGCTGAAGCTTTCTTT
>.|TRBJ1-2|TRBV3-1/TRBV3-2|.
CASSQGWAKSGYTF
TGTGCCAGCAGCCAAGGTTGGGCGAAAAGTGGCTACACCTTC
>.|TRBJ1-4|TRBV3-1/TRBV3-2|.
CASSQDVASGEKLFF
TGTGCCAGCAGCCAAGATGTGGCCTCCGGGGAAAAACTGTTTTTT
>.|TRBJ1-1|TRBV4-3|TRBD1
CASSQPGGDTEAFF
TGCGCCAGCAGCCAGCCAGGGGGGGACACTGAAGCTTTCTTT
>few|TRBJ2-1|TRBV10-2|TRBD2
CASSDRRESFF
TGCGCCAGCAGTGATAGGCGGGAGTCGTTCTTC
>once|TRBJ2-2|TRBV7-7|.
CASSSPRGPFTGELFF
TGTGCCAGCAGCTCCCCGCGGGGGCCTTTCACCGGGGAGCTGTTTTTT
>.|TRBJ2-5|TRBV2|.
CASSVEETQYF
TGTGCCAGCAGTGTCGAAGAGACCCAGTACTTC
>few|TRBJ2-7|TRBV19|.
CASSIGGRGSYEQYF
TGTGCCAGTAGTATAGGCGGCAGGGGCTCCTACGAGCAGTACTTC
>.|TRBJ1-1|TRBV7-9|TRBD1
CASSLGTVGTEAFF
TGTGCCAGCAGCTTGGGGACAGTTGGCACTGAAGCTTTCTTT
>.|TRBJ2-2|TRBV19|TRBD1
CASRLGQTNTGELFF
TGTGCCAGTAGATTGGGACAGACGAACACCGGGGAGCTGTTTTTT
>.|TRBJ1-1|TRBV24-1|.
CATSDEGWGAEAFF
TGTGCCACCAGTGATGAGGGATGGGGCGCTGAAGCTTTCTTT